This TCR beta chain was documented in a study of cytomegalovirus exposure and HLA in healthy donors (TCRdb year 2017). About the full investigation: An earlier analysis of 587 of the donors reported 276 Gb of sequence data and around 100 million unique TCR beta sequences obtained from approximately 180 million T cells. Approximately 300 gigabases of sequencing data and around 90 million unique TCR sequences made up an early release that covered roughly 670 HLA-typed donors. Of the roughly 390 genotyped donors, approximately 82% fell in the genetic ancestry cluster associated with self-reported Caucasian donors. The study aimed to test whether signatures of past pathogen exposure could be identified by cataloging public T cell receptors. The study profiled the T cell repertoires of 500 to 800 subjects by immunosequencing and related them to cytomegalovirus serostatus. Besides the first cohort of some 670 subjects, a separate validation cohort made up of over 95 different subjects was used. To predict cytomegalovirus infection status, the study combined high-throughput TCR immunosequencing, statistical association of individual TCRs with disease status, and machine learning. In a later analysis, previously published TCR beta repertoires from 666 donors were re-analyzed and high-resolution HLA genotyping was added so that TCR occurrence patterns could be studied. Rather than using new phenotypic data, the later analysis identified candidate immune exposures from TCR beta sequences and from how often those sequences occurred across donors. To decide whether each TCR beta V gene segment behaved as functional or pseudogenic, an earlier analysis of fewer than 750 of the donors relied on high-throughput TCR beta sequencing. Alongside the repertoire data, information on donor age, sex, ethnicity and CMV serostatus was compiled. A later genetic analysis used genome-wide SNP genotypes for 398 of the 666 donors, treating that subset as a discovery cohort. All discovery cohort repertoires had been generated using a single sequencing platform. Class I and class II HLA loci were covered by the typing at four-digit resolution. The number of typed donors differed by locus: about 620-630 for A, B, C, DRB1 and DQB1; some 500 for DQA1; 600 to 610 for DPA1; and approximately 450 for DPB1. Roughly 5 DR-DQ haplotypes were treated as single units for association and clustering because of strong linkage in the cohort. Across under 500 genotyped donors of the cohort, an average of roughly 230,000 unique TCR beta nucleotide sequences per donor were sequenced, and roughly 20% of those sequences were non-productive.

The cohort was made up of 666 healthy bone marrow donors. At the time of sampling, every cohort member was nominally healthy, though immune exposures that went unrecorded were likely present. The donor tested CMV seronegative and was one of the 352 seronegative cohort members. A peripheral blood sample was provided by each donor, and peripheral blood mononuclear cells were used for TCR beta sequencing. The Qiagen DNeasy Blood Extraction Kit was used to extract genomic DNA from the blood cell samples. Concerning this clone: The antigen it recognizes is unknown. Per-nucleotide qualities are absent, and no much larger clonotype sits a single base away.

Overall results and qualifications from the work: Presence/absence analyses assumed roughly uniform sequencing depth across donors, an assumption that may not hold. Because HLA typing was unavailable for some donors at each locus, only the typed subset was used in association tests. A further reported finding was that TCR beta sequences accurately predicted the HLA-A and HLA-B alleles for most subjects in the first cohort. Because counts were too low, roughly 16 rarely observed V segments, including chromosome 9 orphons, were excluded from the earlier analysis of some 590 of the donors. When HLA alleles, especially DR and DQ, strongly co-occurred, TCR associations were difficult to assign to individual alleles. A later analysis reported that several top co-occurrence clusters appeared linked to parvovirus B19, influenza, CMV and Epstein-Barr virus. The classifier was reported to diagnose cytomegalovirus status with high specificity and sensitivity in both the original and validation cohorts. The sequencing pipeline was judged likely to have produced a cluster of highly shared sequence variants as a technical artifact. Three of the identified cytomegalovirus-associated TCR beta chains were confirmed in vitro to be specific for cytomegalovirus antigens. An earlier analysis of approximately 500 of the donors showed that most TCR beta V segments appeared in productive rearrangements either about 87% or about 30% of the time, which broadly matched IMGT annotations. The study gave a list of under 200 TCR beta chains associated with cytomegalovirus. Most TCR sequences were observed very rarely across donors, whereas some public TCRs were present in many individuals. In a later analysis, most CMV-associated TCR beta chains were found to appear HLA-restricted, with HLA associations seemingly driven largely by CMV exposure. In a later analysis, TCR association rates were found to vary across HLA loci, with the most associated TCRs seen for DRB1 alleles and the fewest for HLA-C alleles. Specific HLA alleles were associated with 16,951 TCR beta sequences at a false discovery rate of 0.05 in a later analysis. The cohort was sequenced for TCR beta chains only, and without alpha or paired-chain data the features that could be detected were limited. The authors suggested that the approach could potentially be extended to other disease states and immunological phenotypes. Immune exposure information for the cohort was limited to CMV serostatus. A later genetic analysis reported fewer N-insertions in productive TCRs among donors in an Asian-associated ancestry cluster than the roughly 700-donor mean. V-gene and J-gene trimming of TCR beta chains was associated with a missense DCLRE1C variant in a later genetic analysis, and the association was replicated in an independent cohort. In a later analysis, HLA-associated TCR beta chains showed more clonal expansion and lower generation probabilities than non-associated chains that were equally common. Correlated functional status among segregating V segments might be attributable to linkage disequilibrium, but an unknown experimental factor could not be ruled out. The 87-base-pair reads could not distinguish some IMGT-functional V segments, including TRBV6-2 and TRBV6-3, so those segments were excluded.

Measured from the cysteine to the phenylalanine, the CDR3 is 13 residues long. Only CDR3 DNA is held: 39 bases, read in frame from base 1. V is trimmed back by 7 bases and J by 1 base, and the junction contains 2 bases that no gene match accounts for. Per the germline V gene (reference sequence), MNHNY is the CDR1 and SVGAGI is the CDR2. Preparation of the library involved the immunoSEQ multiplex PCR assay. The multiplex PCR relied on a mix of 60 forward primers for TCR Vbeta segments and 13 reverse primers for TCR Jbeta segments. The CDR3 region of rearranged TCR beta genes was amplified from genomic DNA with a multiplex PCR assay. The Illumina HiSeq System was used to sequence the amplified TCR beta libraries as 87-base-pair reads. In the original analysis: In a later analysis, roughly 80 million unique TCR beta chains were counted across the 666 repertoires, and about 10 million of these chains were shared by at least two donors. To remove PCR and sequencing errors, raw reads were error-corrected and collapsed into unique sequences using a nearest-neighbor algorithm that merged closely related sequences. CDR3 sequences were aligned to IMGT reference sequences to assign V, D and J gene segments. Each retained sequence needed at least a six-nucleotide match to both a V gene segment and a J gene segment. A rearrangement was called productive if the CDR3 had no stop codons and remained in frame with V and J, and every other rearrangement was called non-productive. Following IMGT convention, CDR3 was defined as the stretch from the second conserved V-encoded cysteine up to the conserved J-encoded phenylalanine. Sequences without an unambiguous match to a single V gene segment were excluded from the earlier analysis of about 640 of the donors. In an earlier analysis of approximately 590 of the donors, a V segment was called functional when productive rearrangements were above 56.7%, and segregating when the standard deviation between donors exceeded 5%. To diagnose cytomegalovirus status from the catalog of TCR beta chain sequences, a statistical classification framework was built. V and J gene assignment, in a later analysis, came from comparing TCR nucleotide sequences with IMGT/GENE-DB human TR gene sequences. In a later analysis, CDR3 sequences and most-parsimonious VDJ recombination scenarios were assigned using the TCRdist pipeline. A later analysis defined each TCR beta chain by its CDR3 amino acid sequence plus V-gene family, and excluded reads lacking a unique V-gene family. A later analysis removed 600 or so highly shared, low-generation-probability nucleotide sequences to deal with suspected cross-contamination and a sequencing artifact. In a later analysis, a clonal expansion index was calculated for each public chain from normalized within-repertoire ranks of inferred template counts. In a later analysis, generation probabilities were computed with a VDJ recombination model fitted to out-of-frame rearrangements, and the resulting probabilities were checked against IGoR. Hypergeometric tests were used in a later analysis to score TCR-TCR, TCR-HLA and TCR-CMV co-occurrence, with a repertoire-size bias correction applied to the TCR pairs. To estimate false discovery rates, a later analysis permuted the HLA or CMV assignments 20 times. In a later analysis, co-occurring TCRs were grouped using DBSCAN, with TCRdist sequence similarity added in when clustering inside HLA-allele-positive subsets. For co-occurrence clustering, repertoires with fewer than 30,000 or more than 120,000 public chains were excluded, along with roughly 5 repertoires with anomalous nucleotide sharing. Drawn from immuneACCESS, this table holds only the in-frame rearrangements with V and J called that TCRdb kept. Clones are partly lost; checked studies trace under half to an unresolved V gene and leave the rest unexplained. V, J and clone size reflect that table, while D and trimming were determined from the DNA. This sample lists 150,000 to 200,000 clones; roughly 77% were detected once. More than 1.5% of the sample is in the top ten clones.

The chain was built from TRBV6-6 and TRBJ2-7; 9 bases in between match TRBD2. The source is a woman aged 50 to 60 in good health and CMV-seronegative. The sequenced sample consisted of PBMCs. The nucleotide sequence is given as TGTGCCAGCACCCTAGCGGGATCCTACGAGCAGTACTTC. This codes for CASTLAGSYEQYF.